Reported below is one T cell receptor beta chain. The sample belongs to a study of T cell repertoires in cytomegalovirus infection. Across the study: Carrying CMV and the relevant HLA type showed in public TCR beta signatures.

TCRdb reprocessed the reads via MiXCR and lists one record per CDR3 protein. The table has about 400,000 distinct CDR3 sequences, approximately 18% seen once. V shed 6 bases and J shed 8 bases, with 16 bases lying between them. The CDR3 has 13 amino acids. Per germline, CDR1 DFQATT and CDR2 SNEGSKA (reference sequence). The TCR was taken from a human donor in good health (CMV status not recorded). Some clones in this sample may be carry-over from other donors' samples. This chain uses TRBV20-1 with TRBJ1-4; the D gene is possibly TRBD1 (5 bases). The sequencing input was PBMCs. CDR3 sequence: CSALDGRDEKLFF. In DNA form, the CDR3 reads TGCAGTGCCTTGGACGGTAGGGACGAAAAACTGTTTTTT.